One T cell receptor beta chain is described in this entry. The CDR3 runs to 12 residues. CDR1 SGHTA and CDR2 FQGNSA come from the germline V gene. With 0 bases removed from V and 9 bases from J, the gap between germline ends came to 6 bases. The data derive from a study of OX40 agonist ivuxolimab in advanced cancers. Clones were read by immunoSEQ multiplex PCR, and TCRdb kept only the in-frame ones, dropping some. Seen here are about 46,000 clones, 82% observed once, and the top ten hold 1.5% to 2%. The sample here was CD4+ or CD8+ T cells sorted from blood, taken in a trial of the OX40 agonist ivuxolimab. The chain links TRBV7-2 to TRBJ1-5, with D unclear. The source is an adult with an advanced solid tumor such as melanoma, head and neck, liver or kidney cancer. The DNA for the CDR3 is TGTGCCAGCAGCTTAGCGGGCTGGCCCCAGCATTTT. This encodes CASSLAGWPQHF.